This TCR beta chain was sequenced in a study of human T cells and chemical hapten exposure. Whole-study findings and limits: Counts of expanded TCRs at PT1 were positively correlated with patch test score. After DPC sensitization, TCRs above 1 in 1000 frequency showed no change.

Separate cDNA molecules received unique molecular identifiers, which the library attached to them. TCRdb re-derived calls from the RACE reads in MiXCR, one entry per CDR3 protein. The sample comprises a few hundred thousand distinct CDR3 sequences, approximately 4.4% of which are singletons, and approximately 2.3% rests with the top ten. This sample's time point: patch test 1, 2 weeks after DPC sensitization. Regarding treatment: therapeutic diphenylcyclopropenone sensitization with weekly scalp DPC. Ahead of each patch test application, blood was drawn. J was trimmed by 3 bases and V by 3 bases; bases with no gene match: 5. The CDR3 consists of 16 residues. Germline loops: CDR1 MDHEN, CDR2 SYDVKM. This clonotype showed up just a few times. Its cognate antigen is unknown.

This chain uses TRBV28 with TRBJ2-5, with TRBD2 matching 12 bases. The material was whole blood, obtained in connection with sensitization to the hapten diphenylcyclopropenone (DPC). This sequence was found in a woman aged 45-60 years with alopecia areata. Some clones in this sample may be carry-over from other donors' samples. The CDR3 DNA reads TGTGCCAGCAGTTTCCAGACTAGCGGGAGCGAAGAGACCCAGTACTTC. Translating it yields CASSFQTSGSEETQYF.